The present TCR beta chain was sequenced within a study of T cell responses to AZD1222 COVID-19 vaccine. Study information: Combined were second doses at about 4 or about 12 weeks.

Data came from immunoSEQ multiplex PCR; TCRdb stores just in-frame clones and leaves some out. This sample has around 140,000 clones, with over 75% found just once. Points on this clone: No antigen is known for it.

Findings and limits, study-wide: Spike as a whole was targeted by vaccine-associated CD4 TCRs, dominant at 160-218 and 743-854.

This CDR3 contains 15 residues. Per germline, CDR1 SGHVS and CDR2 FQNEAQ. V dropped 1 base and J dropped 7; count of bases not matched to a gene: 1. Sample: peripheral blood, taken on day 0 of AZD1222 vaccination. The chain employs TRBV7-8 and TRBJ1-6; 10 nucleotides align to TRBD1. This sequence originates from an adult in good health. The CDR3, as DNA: TGTGCCAGCAGCTTAGGGGACAGGGGCAATTCACCCCTCCACTTT. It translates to CASSLGDRGNSPLHF. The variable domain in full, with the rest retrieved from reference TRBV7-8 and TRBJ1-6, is GAGVSQSPRYKVAKRGQDVALRCDPISGHVSLFWYQQALGQGPEFLTYFQNEAQLDKSGLPSDRFFAERPEGSVSTLKIQRTQQEDSAVYLCASSLGDRGNSPLHFGNGTRLTVT.